The rows below give T cell receptor beta chains drawn from one sample of a study of cytomegalovirus exposure and HLA in healthy donors. Assay used: immunoSEQ multiplex PCR; TCRdb lists only in-frame clones, some missing. The sample holds roughly 220,000 clones, approximately 83% seen once. The sequencing input was PBMCs. The receptors originated from a young woman in good health and CMV-seropositive. The conserved cysteine and the conserved F or W are not part of the CDR3 here. The D gene is left open where the match is weak.

V gene: TRBV6-1; J gene: TRBJ1-2; D gene: TRBD1; CDR3 protein: ASSLGQGEGYT
V gene: TRBV5-4; J gene: TRBJ2-7; D gene: -; CDR3 protein: ASSLPGTYEQY
V gene: TRBV19; J gene: TRBJ2-1; D gene: -; CDR3 protein: ASSRARGRTYNEQF
V gene: TRBV7-2; J gene: TRBJ1-4; D gene: -; CDR3 protein: ASSPWGKRAGEKLF
V gene: TRBV5-1; J gene: TRBJ1-2; D gene: -; CDR3 protein: ASSFVFGGALGYT
V gene: TRBV6-5; J gene: TRBJ1-3; D gene: TRBD1; CDR3 protein: ASSRTGQSGNTIY
V gene: TRBV28; J gene: TRBJ1-5; D gene: -; CDR3 protein: ASSFQDSNQPQH
V gene: TRBV4-2; J gene: TRBJ2-2; D gene: TRBD2; CDR3 protein: ASSQDRTSGRVNTGELF
V gene: TRBV30; J gene: TRBJ2-2; D gene: -; CDR3 protein: AWSLQGNTGELF
V gene: TRBV5-1; J gene: TRBJ2-3; D gene: -; CDR3 protein: ASSRAKSTDTQY
V gene: TRBV6-1; J gene: TRBJ1-2; D gene: TRBD1; CDR3 protein: ASSPRTGVRGYT
V gene: TRBV27; J gene: TRBJ1-1; D gene: -; CDR3 protein: ASARPRRNEAF
V gene: TRBV27; J gene: TRBJ1-5; D gene: -; CDR3 protein: ASSPSGLNQPQH
V gene: TRBV11-3; J gene: TRBJ2-1; D gene: -; CDR3 protein: ASSLNRLSYNEQF
V gene: TRBV7-9; J gene: TRBJ2-3; D gene: TRBD1; CDR3 protein: ASSATGRVGRDTQY
V gene: TRBV6-1; J gene: TRBJ1-2; D gene: TRBD1; CDR3 protein: ASSEDPGGNYGYT
V gene: TRBV15; J gene: TRBJ2-2; D gene: -; CDR3 protein: ATSPELGAGELF
V gene: TRBV28; J gene: TRBJ1-5; D gene: -; CDR3 protein: ASRQTGTSDQPQH
V gene: TRBV19; J gene: TRBJ1-4; D gene: -; CDR3 protein: ASGLTGRQTNEKLF
V gene: TRBV30; J gene: TRBJ1-2; D gene: -; CDR3 protein: AWFMGGYGYT
V gene: TRBV14; J gene: TRBJ2-7; D gene: -; CDR3 protein: ASSQARVPYEQY
V gene: TRBV27; J gene: TRBJ2-7; D gene: -; CDR3 protein: ASSLGQGNYEQY
V gene: TRBV7-2; J gene: TRBJ1-2; D gene: TRBD1; CDR3 protein: ASSLTGEVVGYT
V gene: TRBV9; J gene: TRBJ1-1; D gene: -; CDR3 protein: ASSVTGNTEAF
V gene: TRBV27; J gene: TRBJ2-2; D gene: -; CDR3 protein: ASSLLGGELF
V gene: TRBV18; J gene: TRBJ1-3; D gene: -; CDR3 protein: ASSPLASRGPGNTIY
V gene: TRBV6-1; J gene: TRBJ2-5; D gene: TRBD1; CDR3 protein: ASSATGGETQY
V gene: TRBV19; J gene: TRBJ1-1; D gene: -; CDR3 protein: ASSTSTGNTEAF
V gene: TRBV6-1; J gene: TRBJ1-1; D gene: -; CDR3 protein: ASRDGTNTEAF
V gene: TRBV18; J gene: TRBJ1-2; D gene: -; CDR3 protein: ASSLMGTAST
V gene: TRBV7-2; J gene: TRBJ2-7; D gene: TRBD2; CDR3 protein: ASSPRWGGEYEQY
V gene: TRBV28; J gene: TRBJ1-2; D gene: -; CDR3 protein: ASRASLGGYGYT
V gene: TRBV14; J gene: TRBJ1-1; D gene: -; CDR3 protein: ASSQEWGQAYTEAF
V gene: TRBV2; J gene: TRBJ2-2; D gene: TRBD2; CDR3 protein: ASSLLAGAGELF
V gene: TRBV4-3; J gene: TRBJ2-7; D gene: TRBD2; CDR3 protein: ASSQDPSGTPYEQY
V gene: TRBV30; J gene: TRBJ2-1; D gene: TRBD2; CDR3 protein: AWTSGYEQF
V gene: TRBV27; J gene: TRBJ2-2; D gene: TRBD1; CDR3 protein: ASSWDSDTGELF
V gene: TRBV2; J gene: TRBJ2-3; D gene: -; CDR3 protein: ASSEADGTDTQY
V gene: TRBV2; J gene: TRBJ1-1; D gene: TRBD1; CDR3 protein: ASIGDSNTEAF
V gene: TRBV18; J gene: TRBJ1-1; D gene: TRBD1; CDR3 protein: ASSPKTGHNTEAF
V gene: TRBV7-2; J gene: TRBJ2-7; D gene: TRBD1; CDR3 protein: ASSFTGTGFEQY
V gene: TRBV5-1; J gene: TRBJ2-7; D gene: -; CDR3 protein: ASSQDGTSYEQY
V gene: TRBV25-1; J gene: TRBJ1-3; D gene: -; CDR3 protein: ASSVNSGNTIY
V gene: TRBV6-1; J gene: TRBJ1-3; D gene: -; CDR3 protein: ASSESEGSGGNTIY
V gene: TRBV11-2; J gene: TRBJ2-2; D gene: TRBD1; CDR3 protein: ASSARTGGITGELF
V gene: TRBV29-1; J gene: TRBJ1-2; D gene: -; CDR3 protein: SVGTANYGYT
V gene: TRBV4-1; J gene: TRBJ2-7; D gene: TRBD1; CDR3 protein: ASSRLGTGTYEQY
V gene: TRBV13; J gene: TRBJ1-1; D gene: TRBD1; CDR3 protein: ASSLGRTGGFRGTEAF
V gene: TRBV4-3; J gene: TRBJ1-2; D gene: -; CDR3 protein: ASSQDRNYGYT
V gene: TRBV6-5; J gene: TRBJ1-2; D gene: -; CDR3 protein: ASSREGNYGYT
V gene: TRBV5-1; J gene: TRBJ2-2; D gene: TRBD2; CDR3 protein: ASSSVAGGNTGELF
V gene: TRBV30; J gene: TRBJ1-1; D gene: TRBD1; CDR3 protein: AWSWQGDTEAF
V gene: TRBV11-3; J gene: TRBJ2-1; D gene: TRBD2; CDR3 protein: ASSLGYKKASGSYNEQF